The 10 T cell receptor beta chains below were found in one sample sequenced in a study of graft-versus-host responses after intestinal transplantation. These receptors have no known antigen. The data were produced by immunoSEQ multiplex PCR, yet TCRdb's version contains in-frame clones alone and is incomplete. The top ten clones hold roughly 0.2% of a sample with around 110,000 clones, roughly nine tenths of them seen once. Material: unstimulated CD4+ T cells sorted from spleen or lymph node cells, obtained before intestinal transplant. These receptors were collected from a human donor who received an intestinal transplant.

V gene TRBV6-1 combines with J gene TRBJ2-3, with 8 positions matching TRBD1. Germline assignment: CDR1 MNHNS and CDR2 SASEGT. V lost 5 bases to trimming and J lost 1 base; unmatched junction nucleotides: 5. CDR3 size: 15 residues. The CDR3 sequence is CASSRQGIRTDTQYF. The CDR3 coding sequence is TGTGCCAGCAGTCGACAGGGGATTCGCACAGATACGCAGTATTTT.

With respect to this clone: Mismatch with germline at one junction end may stem from a read error. J is TRBJ1-2 and V is TRBV27; possibly TRBD1 for D (6 bases). CDR3 size: 13 residues. Germline values: CDR1 MNHEY, CDR2 SMNVEV (reference sequence). CDR3 protein: CASSLSGHYGCTF. The DNA for the CDR3 is TGTGCCAGCAGTTTATCGGGACACTATGGCTGCACCTTC.

The chain is built from TRBV19 and TRBJ1-1; a weak D match, TRBD1 (5 bases). The CDR3 consists of 13 residues. Germline lookup yields CDR1 LNHDA and CDR2 SQIVND (reference sequence). V dropped 7 bases and J dropped 2 bases, with 11 bases sitting between them. The CDR3 DNA reads TGTGCCAGTACCACTGACAGAAACACTGAAGCTTTCTTT. This codes for CASTTDRNTEAFF.

The V call is TRBV28, the J call TRBJ2-1, with D maybe TRBD2 (5 bases). Trimming shortened V by 6 bases and J by 2 bases, and 8 bases separated the two germline ends. CDR3 size: 13 residues. Looked up from germline, CDR1 is MDHEN and CDR2 is SYDVKM. For the CDR3, the DNA is TGTGCCAGCAGACTCGGGGCCTACAATGAGCAGTTCTTC. It translates to CASRLGAYNEQFF.

The chain employs TRBV19 and TRBJ2-6; 7 positions agree with TRBD1. The CDR3 consists of 18 residues. CDR1 LNHDA and CDR2 SQIVND come from the germline V gene (reference sequence). Unmatched junction bases numbered 11, after V lost 6 bases and J lost 0 bases. The CDR3 region has the DNA TGTGCCAGTAGGCGACAGGGCCTAGCTAACTCTGGGGCCAACGTCCTGACTTTC. This translates into CASRRQGLANSGANVLTF.

The V and J genes are TRBV7-9 and TRBJ2-7; 14 nucleotides line up with TRBD2. Germline trimming cut 5 bases from V and 5 bases from J; bases unmatched to any gene: 11. There are 17 residues in the CDR3. The germline gives CDR1 SEHNR, CDR2 FQNEAQ (reference sequence). The CDR3 sequence is CASSPYPTSGGGHEQYF. CDR3 DNA: TGTGCCAGCAGCCCCTACCCGACTAGCGGGGGGGGCCACGAGCAGTACTTC.

The chain carries TRBV19 and TRBJ2-2; possibly TRBD1 for D (6 bases). Trimming removed 7 bases at V and 4 bases at J, with 16 bases between. CDR1 is LNHDA and CDR2 is SQIVND in the germline V gene (reference sequence). CDR3 length: 15 residues. The CDR3 region has the DNA TGTGCCAGTAAAGAAACAGGGACCCCCACCGGGGAGCTGTTTTTT. Translation gives CASKETGTPTGELFF.

This clone was seen once. V is TRBV9 and J is TRBJ2-3; 8 nucleotides agree with TRBD2. The CDR3 length is 14 residues. J gave up 6 bases and V 4 bases, and 7 bases lay outside the gene matches. The germline gives CDR1 SGDLS, CDR2 YYNGEE. Here the CDR3 DNA reads TGTGCCAGCAGCCTCCGGGGGGGCCCTGATACGCAGTATTTT. Translation gives CASSLRGGPDTQYF.

This chain uses TRBV2 with TRBJ2-6; no reliable D call. Trimming pared 6 bases from V and 1 base from J, leaving 13 bases between. Germline V gene sequence: CDR1 SNHLY, CDR2 FYNNEI. This CDR3 has 16 amino acids. The CDR3 protein is CASSLTRSSGANVLTF. Written as DNA, the CDR3 is TGTGCCAGCAGCTTGACACGGTCTTCTGGGGCCAACGTCCTGACTTTC.

The chain uses TRBV27 and TRBJ2-7; a possible D gene is TRBD2 (6 bases). The CDR3 covers 14 residues. CDR1 and CDR2 from the germline V gene are MNHEY and SMNVEV (reference sequence). The V end lost 4 bases, the J end lost 3 bases, and 13 bases lay between the germline ends. CDR3 nucleotide sequence: TGTGCCAGCAGTTACCGGGACGGGGGCTACGAGCAGTACTTC. This gives the protein CASSYRDGGYEQYF.